One sample yielded the 7 T cell receptor beta chains listed below, sequenced in a study of beta chain features in type 1 diabetes. Study-wide results and limits: Patients with Type 1 diabetes showed moderately but significantly shorter TCRB CDR3s in all four CD4+ subsets.

Expressed TCRB transcripts were sequenced because the entire RNA isolate underwent reverse transcription. The method was immunoSEQ multiplex PCR; TCRdb's version includes in-frame clones alone and lacks a portion of them. Among hundreds of thousands of clones, roughly an eighth were seen once, and the ten largest hold 0.04%. No antigens are known for them. Sequencing was done on a sample of naive CD4+ T cells from blood. Every receptor here comes from a man between 18 and 29 years old with type 1 diabetes.

There are a few counts of this clone. This chain links TRBV7-2 with TRBJ2-5; 8 nucleotides match TRBD2. The ends lost 5 bases at V and 5 bases at J; junction bases unmatched: 7. The CDR3 loop spans 14 amino acids. Germline CDR1 is SGHTA and CDR2 is FQGNSA. The DNA for the CDR3 is TGTGCCAGCAGCATTAGCGGGGCGAGTGAGACCCAGTACTTC. This codes for CASSISGASETQYF.

This clone was counted a few times. The chain carries TRBV7-2 and TRBJ2-4; TRBD1 is a possible D gene (6 bases). Germline V gene lookup returns CDR1 SGHTA and CDR2 FQGNSA. V dropped 5 bases and J dropped 10 bases, with 9 bases sitting between them. This CDR3 is 11 amino acids long. As DNA, the CDR3 is TGTGCCAGCAGCCCTGGACAGATTCAGTACTTC. Protein sequence: CASSPGQIQYF.

The chain uses TRBV25-1 and TRBJ2-7; possible D gene TRBD2, 6 bases. The CDR3 consists of 13 residues. Trimming pared 7 bases from V and 9 bases from J, leaving 19 bases between. Germline CDR1 and CDR2: MGHDK and SYGVNS. Written as DNA, the CDR3 is TGTGCCAGCATCCAAGGTTCCGAGGGAGGGCAGTACTTC. Protein sequence: CASIQGSEGGQYF.

This clone was seen a few times. The V gene is TRBV5-4, the J gene TRBJ2-3; no firm D call. Trimming left V 2 bases short and J 6 bases short, with 13 bases between. Germline CDR1 is SGHNT and CDR2 is YYREEE (reference sequence). This CDR3 comprises 14 residues. CDR3 sequence: CASSLGPGDDTQYF. The CDR3 DNA reads TGTGCCAGCAGCTTAGGGCCCGGTGACGATACGCAGTATTTT.

The chain uses TRBV27 and TRBJ2-7; 8 bases are a match to TRBD1. Germline V gene sequence: CDR1 MNHEY, CDR2 SMNVEV (reference sequence). Unmatched junction bases numbered 12, after V lost 7 bases and J lost 4 bases. The CDR3 spans 15 residues. The CDR3: CASTARPTGDYEQYF. The DNA for the CDR3 is TGTGCCAGCACCGCGCGGCCGACAGGGGATTACGAGCAGTACTTC.

The V call is TRBV18, the J call TRBJ2-7, with a weak D call TRBD2 (5 bases). This CDR3 has 14 residues. Germline CDR1 and CDR2: KGHSH and LQKENI. Trimming shortened V by 6 bases and J by 3 bases, and 15 bases separated the two germline ends. CDR3 nucleotide sequence: TGTGCCAGCTCGCCCGGTGGAGGCCTCTACGAGCAGTACTTC. This encodes CASSPGGGLYEQYF.

The V and J genes are TRBV5-4 and TRBJ1-4, with D possibly TRBD1 on 5 matching bases. Trimming removed 1 base from V and 8 bases from J, with 15 bases in between. CDR1 is SGHNT and CDR2 is YYREEE in the germline V gene (reference sequence). The CDR3 consists of 15 residues. This CDR3 reads CASSLSRGAEEKLFF. The CDR3 DNA is TGTGCCAGCAGCTTGAGTCGAGGGGCAGAAGAAAAACTGTTTTTT.